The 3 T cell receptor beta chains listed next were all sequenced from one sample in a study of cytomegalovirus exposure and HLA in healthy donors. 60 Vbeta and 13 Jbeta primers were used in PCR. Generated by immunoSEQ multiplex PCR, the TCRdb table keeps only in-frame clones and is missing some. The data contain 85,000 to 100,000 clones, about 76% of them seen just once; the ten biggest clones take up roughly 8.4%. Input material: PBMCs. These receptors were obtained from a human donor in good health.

The CDR3 here is CTSSQGASGGLNTGELFF. The CDR3 DNA reads as TGCACCAGCAGCCAAGGAGCTAGCGGGGGCCTTAACACCGGGGAGCTGTTTTTT. This chain joins TRBV1 and TRBJ2-2; the D segment call TRBD2 is taken from the table without a DNA check. TRBV1 is noted as a pseudogene. The CDR3 totals 18 residues.

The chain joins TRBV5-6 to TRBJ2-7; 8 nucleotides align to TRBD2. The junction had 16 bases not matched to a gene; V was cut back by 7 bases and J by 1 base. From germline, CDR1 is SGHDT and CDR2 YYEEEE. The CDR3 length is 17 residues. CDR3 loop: CASGPDPGGIRSYEQYF. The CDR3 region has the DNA TGTGCCAGCGGCCCCGACCCGGGAGGGATCAGGTCCTACGAGCAGTACTTC.

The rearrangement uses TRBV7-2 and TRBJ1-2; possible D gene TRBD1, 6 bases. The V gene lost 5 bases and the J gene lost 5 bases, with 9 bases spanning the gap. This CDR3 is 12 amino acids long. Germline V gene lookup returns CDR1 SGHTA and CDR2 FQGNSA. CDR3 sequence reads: CASSPTGYGYTF. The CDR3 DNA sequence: TGTGCCAGCAGCCCAACAGGGTATGGCTACACCTTC.